The T cell receptor (beta chain) described here comes from a study of T cells in Graves' hyperthyroidism and ophthalmopathy (dated by TCRdb to the late 2010s). Regarding the research as a whole: Peripheral blood samples were taken at initial diagnosis, before any treatment was given. To identify TCR V-J signatures that set the groups apart, the researchers used a discovery cohort of 100 patients, made up of under 50 with Graves' ophthalmopathy and about 60 with stable Graves' hyperthyroidism. An independent validation cohort of under 20 hyperthyroidism patients and approximately 17 patients who later progressed to ophthalmopathy tested prospective prediction of ophthalmopathy. The roughly 94 discovery patients were randomly split 7:3 into training and test sets. The study also compared thyroid tissue and blood T-cell repertoires from 5 to 7 Graves' hyperthyroidism patients. Once sampling was done, hyperthyroidism patients were given methimazole at a starting dose of 30 mg daily, whereas ophthalmopathy patients were given high-dose intravenous methylprednisolone. The paper describes TCR Vbeta CDR3 sequencing of around 130 peripheral blood samples, made up of 43 ophthalmopathy patients, over 70 hyperthyroidism patients and roughly 17 progressor patients. General conclusions and limits of the study: Ophthalmopathy was separated from stable hyperthyroidism by a 13 V-J signature model, with around 88% sensitivity and approximately 84% specificity obtained in cross-validation and 80%/75% obtained in testing. Most expanded thyroid clonotypes (frequency above 0.001) were also detected in blood, suggesting blood repertoires may reflect thyroid immune responses. No statistical method was used to set the sample size in advance, and investigators knew the group allocation. In validation, the model predicted progression to ophthalmopathy a median of roughly six months before onset, with roughly 70% sensitivity and about 72% specificity.

Regarding this clonotype: Its antigen target is currently unknown. Per-base quality was not reported, and no clone a single base away is much larger than it.

After removal of 7 bases from V and 8 bases from J, the junction retains 8 bases not matched to a gene. The CDR3 sequence holds 14 residues, the cysteine and phenylalanine included. CDR3 DNA is the only sequence kept; it has 42 bases, read in frame from the first base. The germline V gene (reference sequence) gives CDR1 as LGHDT and CDR2 as YNNKEL. Stable Graves' hyperthyroidism was defined as the absence of progression to ophthalmopathy over 18 months of follow-up. The hyperthyroidism patients were between 18 and 65 years old and newly diagnosed, with a disease duration of less than 2 months. Any patient with an uncontrolled infection, another autoimmune disease, pregnancy or lactation was excluded. Diagnoses relied on clinical symptoms, serum thyroxine and TRAb, thyroid ultrasound and orbital computed tomography. Ficoll-Paque density gradient centrifugation was used to isolate PBMCs from approximately 10 ml of fresh peripheral blood. Total RNA was extracted with Trizol reagent, and quality was checked on an Agilent 2100 Bioanalyzer.

The TCR beta CDR3 regions were amplified from the RNA transcripts. For the first round of RT-PCR on the TCR CDR3, the HTBI primer set was used together with the Qiagen OneStep RT-PCR kit. A second multiplex PCR round built the libraries, followed by size selection and purification. Libraries were sequenced paired-end with 100 bp reads on an Illumina HiSeq2000. The original pipeline was this. SOAPnuke was used to process the raw data, with reads discarded if the reads contained adapters or uncalled bases, had a mean Phred below 15, or lacked an exact constant-primer or identifier match. COPE v1.2.5 was used to merge the high-quality paired reads, and each unique nucleotide sequence was defined as a clonotype. MiTCR v1.1 was used to align the clonotypes against IMGT TRBV, TRBD and TRBJ reference segments. The analysis included only V-J combinations with a frequency above 0.0001, which together covered approximately 99% of the repertoires. The TCS score was defined as the ratio of F50 (clonal expansion) to E x V (chaos), calculated using BLOSUM62-based TCRdist between CDR3 peptides within each V-J. Welch's t-statistics and random forest reduced 450 to 600 V-J features to fewer than 15, which were used in a naive Bayes classifier (R e1071). TCRdb ran its own pipeline on the public reads, namely fastp trimming at Q25 and MiXCR clone calling, and kept in-frame beta chains. Duplicate CDR3 protein sequences are folded into a single record with the most common DNA and genes. These V and J calls derive from TCRdb rather than the authors' analysis. This sample is represented by a few hundred thousand distinct CDR3 sequences; around 25% of them were singletons. The ten top clones hold more than 60% of the sample.

The source is a man in his fifties or sixties with Graves' hyperthyroidism. Sequencing used blood. The rearranged chain carries TRBV3-1 and TRBJ2-1; 10 bases in the middle match TRBD2. The CDR3 corresponds to CASMRAGGGDEQFF. DNA sequence: TGTGCCAGCATGAGAGCGGGAGGGGGGGATGAGCAGTTCTTC.